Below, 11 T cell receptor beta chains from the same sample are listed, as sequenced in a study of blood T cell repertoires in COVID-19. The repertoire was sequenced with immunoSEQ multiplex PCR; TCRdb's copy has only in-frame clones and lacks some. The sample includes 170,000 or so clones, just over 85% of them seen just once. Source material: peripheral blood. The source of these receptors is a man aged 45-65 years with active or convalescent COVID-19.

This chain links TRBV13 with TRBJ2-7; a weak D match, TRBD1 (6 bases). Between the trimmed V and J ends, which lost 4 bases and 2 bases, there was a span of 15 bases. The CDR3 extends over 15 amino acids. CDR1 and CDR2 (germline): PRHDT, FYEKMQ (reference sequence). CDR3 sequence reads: CASSSTGTPPYEQYF. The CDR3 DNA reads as TGTGCCAGCAGCTCGACCGGGACACCACCCTACGAGCAGTACTTC. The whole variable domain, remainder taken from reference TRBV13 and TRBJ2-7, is AAGVIQSPRHLIKEKRETATLKCYPIPRHDTVYWYQQGPGQDPQFLISFYEKMQSDKGSIPDRFSAQQFSDYHSELNMSSLELGDSALYFCASSSTGTPPYEQYFGPGTRLTVT.

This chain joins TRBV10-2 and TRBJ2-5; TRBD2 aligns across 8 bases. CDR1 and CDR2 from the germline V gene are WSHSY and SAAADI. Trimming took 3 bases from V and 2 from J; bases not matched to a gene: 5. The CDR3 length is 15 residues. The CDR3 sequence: CASSDVLAAQETQYF. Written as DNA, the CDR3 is TGCGCCAGCAGTGACGTACTAGCGGCTCAAGAGACCCAGTACTTC.

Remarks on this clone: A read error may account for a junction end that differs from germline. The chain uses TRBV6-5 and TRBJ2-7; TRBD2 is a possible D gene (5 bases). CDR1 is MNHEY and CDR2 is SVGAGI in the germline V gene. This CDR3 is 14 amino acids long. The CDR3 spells CVSSYGYGAYEQYF. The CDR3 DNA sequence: TGTGTCAGCAGTTACGGCTACGGGGCCTACGAGCAGTACTTC.

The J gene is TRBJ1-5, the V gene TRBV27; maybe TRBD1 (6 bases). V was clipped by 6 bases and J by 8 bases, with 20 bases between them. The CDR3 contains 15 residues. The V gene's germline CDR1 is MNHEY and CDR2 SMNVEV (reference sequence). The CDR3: CASRPPGGPGEPQHF. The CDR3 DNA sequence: TGTGCCAGCAGACCCCCCGGGGGGCCCGGGGAGCCCCAGCATTTT.

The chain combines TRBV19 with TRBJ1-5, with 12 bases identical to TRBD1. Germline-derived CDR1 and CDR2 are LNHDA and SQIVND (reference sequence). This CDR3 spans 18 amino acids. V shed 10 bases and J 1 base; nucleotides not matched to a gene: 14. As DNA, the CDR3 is TGTGCCACCTCACCCGAAGGGACAGGGGGCGTAAGCAATCAGCCCCAGCATTTT. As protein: CATSPEGTGGVSNQPQHF. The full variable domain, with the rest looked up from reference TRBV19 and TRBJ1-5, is DGGITQSPKYLFRKEGQNVTLSCEQNLNHDAMYWYRQDPGQGLRLIYYSQIVNDFQKGDIAEGYSVSREKKESFPLTVTSAQKNPTAFYLCATSPEGTGGVSNQPQHFGDGTRLSIL.

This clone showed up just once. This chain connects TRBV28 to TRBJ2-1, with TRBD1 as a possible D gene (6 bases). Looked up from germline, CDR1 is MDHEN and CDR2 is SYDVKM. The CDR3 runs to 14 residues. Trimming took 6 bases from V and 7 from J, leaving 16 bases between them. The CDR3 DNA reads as TGTGCCAGCAGCAGAATACAGGGTTATAATGAGCAGTTCTTC. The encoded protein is CASSRIQGYNEQFF.

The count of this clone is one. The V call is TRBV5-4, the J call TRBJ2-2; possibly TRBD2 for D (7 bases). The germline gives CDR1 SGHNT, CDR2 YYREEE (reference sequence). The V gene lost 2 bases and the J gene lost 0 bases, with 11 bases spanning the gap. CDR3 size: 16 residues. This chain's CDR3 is CASSLGGASNTGELFF. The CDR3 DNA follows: TGTGCCAGCAGCTTAGGGGGGGCCTCGAACACCGGGGAGCTGTTTTTT.

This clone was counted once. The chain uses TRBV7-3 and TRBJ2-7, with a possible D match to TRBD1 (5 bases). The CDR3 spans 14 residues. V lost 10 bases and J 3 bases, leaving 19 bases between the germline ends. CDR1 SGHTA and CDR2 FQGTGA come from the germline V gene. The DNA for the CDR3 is TGTGCCACTACAGACAGTGTGTGGTTCTACGAGCAGTACTTC. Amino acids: CATTDSVWFYEQYF. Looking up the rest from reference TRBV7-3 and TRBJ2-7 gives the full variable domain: GAGVSQTPSNKVTEKGKYVELRCDPISGHTALYWYRQSLGQGPEFLIYFQGTGAADDSGLPNDRFFAVRPEGSVSTLKIQRTERGDSAVYLCATTDSVWFYEQYFGPGTRLTVT.

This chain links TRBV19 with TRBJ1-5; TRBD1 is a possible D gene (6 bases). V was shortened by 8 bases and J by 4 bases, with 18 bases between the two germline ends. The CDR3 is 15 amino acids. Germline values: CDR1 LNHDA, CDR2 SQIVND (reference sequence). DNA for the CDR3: TGTGCCAGTCGTGGGGGGGGGCTTGCGAATCAGCCCCAGCATTTT. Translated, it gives CASRGGGLANQPQHF.

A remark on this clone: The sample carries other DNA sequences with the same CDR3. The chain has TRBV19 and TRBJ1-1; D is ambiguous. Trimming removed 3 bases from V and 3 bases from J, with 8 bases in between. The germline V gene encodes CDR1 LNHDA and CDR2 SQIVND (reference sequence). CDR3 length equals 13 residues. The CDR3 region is CASSITGDTEAFF. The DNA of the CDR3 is TGTGCCAGTAGTATTACGGGAGACACTGAAGCTTTCTTT. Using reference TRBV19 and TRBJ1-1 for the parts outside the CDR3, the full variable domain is DGGITQSPKYLFRKEGQNVTLSCEQNLNHDAMYWYRQDPGQGLRLIYYSQIVNDFQKGDIAEGYSVSREKKESFPLTVTSAQKNPTAFYLCASSITGDTEAFFGQGTRLTVV.

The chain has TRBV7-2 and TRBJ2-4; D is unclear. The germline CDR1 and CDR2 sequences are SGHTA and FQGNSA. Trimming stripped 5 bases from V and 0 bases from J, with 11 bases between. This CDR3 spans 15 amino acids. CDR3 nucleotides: TGTGCCAGCAGCCTCCCGGTGGTAGCCAAAAACATTCAGTACTTC. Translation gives CASSLPVVAKNIQYF. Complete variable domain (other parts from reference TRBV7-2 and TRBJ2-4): GAGVSQSPSNKVTEKGKDVELRCDPISGHTALYWYRQSLGQGLEFLIYFQGNSAPDKSGLPSDRFSAERTGGSVSTLTIQRTQQEDSAVYLCASSLPVVAKNIQYFGAGTRLSVL.